These 6 T cell receptor beta chains were sequenced from one sample in a study of T cell repertoires in cytomegalovirus infection (dated by TCRdb to about 2019). Per the publication, the treatment or condition label means: in vitro stimulation with specific CMV peptide epitopes to enrich CMV-specific T cells. Which antigens these TCRs recognize remains unknown. For sequencing, an Illumina HiSeq 1500 was employed. TCRdb trimmed public reads at Q25 via fastp, called clones via MiXCR and kept in-frame beta chains. For every CDR3 protein sequence, its rows merge into one entry that carries the most common genes and DNA. The sample yields about 500,000 distinct CDR3 sequences; 30% to 40% were counted once. The leading ten clones occupy about 17% of the sample. The material sequenced was cultured PBMCs, taken from culture after CMV antigen stimulation. Source of these receptors: a human donor in good health (CMV status not recorded). Some clones in this sample may be carry-over from other donors' samples.

The rearrangement links TRBV20-1 to TRBJ2-3, with 8 bases that match TRBD2. The J segment lost 2 bases and the V segment lost 1 base, leaving 2 bases of the junction unmatched. The CDR3 length is 14 residues. Germline V gives CDR1 DFQATT, CDR2 SNEGSKA (reference sequence). CDR3 sequence reads: CSARVSGATDTQYF. CDR3 sequence (DNA): TGCAGTGCTAGAGTTAGCGGGGCCACAGATACGCAGTATTTT.

This clonotype has a handful of counts. The rearrangement joins TRBV7-7 to TRBJ2-2; 8 bases fit TRBD2. J lost 5 bases, V lost 1 base, and 15 bases had no gene match. This CDR3 region has 19 residues. Germline V CDR1 and CDR2: SSHAT, FNYEAQ (reference sequence). The CDR3 sequence is CASSLGWALERECTGELFF. The CDR3 region has the DNA TGTGCCAGCAGCTTAGGTTGGGCGTTGGAGCGGGAGTGTACCGGGGAGCTGTTTTTT. Complete variable domain (other parts from reference TRBV7-7 and TRBJ2-2): GAGVSQSPRYKVTKRGQDVTLRCDPISSHATLYWYQQALGQGPEFLTYFNYEAQPDKSGLPSDRFSAERPEGSISTLTIQRTEQRDSAMYRCASSLGWALERECTGELFFGEGSRLTVL.

This clonotype has more than one count but fewer than ten. This chain joins TRBV20-1 and TRBJ2-1, with D hard to call. Between the trimmed V and J ends, which lost 1 base and 0 bases, there was a span of 13 bases. Germline V gene data show CDR1 as DFQATT and CDR2 as SNEGSKA (reference sequence). The CDR3 spans 16 residues. Written as DNA, the CDR3 is TGCAGTGCTAGAGCAAAGCCCAGGAGCTCCTACAATGAGCAGTTCTTC. Amino acids: CSARAKPRSSYNEQFF.

This clonotype was detected a few times. The chain joins TRBV7-6 to TRBJ1-1; D remains ambiguous. Trimming stripped 5 bases from V and 2 bases from J, with 6 bases between. This CDR3 has 12 residues. Germline V gives CDR1 SGHVS, CDR2 FNYEAQ. CDR3 in amino acids: CASSGLNTEAFF. CDR3 bases: TGTGCCAGCAGCGGGTTAAACACTGAAGCTTTCTTT.

This clonotype occurred a few times. The chain couples TRBV6-5 to TRBJ2-2; the D is unclear. CDR3 size: 14 residues. V lost 6 bases, J lost 2 bases, and 10 bases lay in between. Germline lookup yields CDR1 MNHEY and CDR2 SVGAGI. CDR3 protein: CASSGGENTGELFF. The CDR3 DNA follows: TGTGCCAGCAGCGGCGGCGAAAACACCGGGGAGCTGTTTTTT.

J is TRBJ2-7 and V is TRBV6-1; D is possibly TRBD1 (6 bases). CDR1 and CDR2 (germline): MNHNS, SASEGT. V was trimmed by 6 bases and J by 0 bases, leaving 12 bases between them. This CDR3 contains 14 residues. CDR3 protein: CASREQGSSYEQYF. Written as DNA, the CDR3 is TGTGCCAGCAGGGAACAGGGTAGCTCCTACGAGCAGTACTTC.